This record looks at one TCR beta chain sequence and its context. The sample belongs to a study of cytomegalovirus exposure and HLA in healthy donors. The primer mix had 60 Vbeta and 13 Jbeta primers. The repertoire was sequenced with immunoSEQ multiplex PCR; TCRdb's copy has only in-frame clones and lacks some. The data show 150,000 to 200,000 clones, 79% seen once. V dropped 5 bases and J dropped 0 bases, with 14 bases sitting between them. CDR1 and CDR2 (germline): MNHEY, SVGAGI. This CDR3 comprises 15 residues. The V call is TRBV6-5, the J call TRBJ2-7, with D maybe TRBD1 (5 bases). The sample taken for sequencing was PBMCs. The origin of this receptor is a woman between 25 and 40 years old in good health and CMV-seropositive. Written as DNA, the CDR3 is TGTGCCAGCAGTGGGCCGGTGGGGCCCTCCTACGAGCAGTACTTC. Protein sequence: CASSGPVGPSYEQYF.